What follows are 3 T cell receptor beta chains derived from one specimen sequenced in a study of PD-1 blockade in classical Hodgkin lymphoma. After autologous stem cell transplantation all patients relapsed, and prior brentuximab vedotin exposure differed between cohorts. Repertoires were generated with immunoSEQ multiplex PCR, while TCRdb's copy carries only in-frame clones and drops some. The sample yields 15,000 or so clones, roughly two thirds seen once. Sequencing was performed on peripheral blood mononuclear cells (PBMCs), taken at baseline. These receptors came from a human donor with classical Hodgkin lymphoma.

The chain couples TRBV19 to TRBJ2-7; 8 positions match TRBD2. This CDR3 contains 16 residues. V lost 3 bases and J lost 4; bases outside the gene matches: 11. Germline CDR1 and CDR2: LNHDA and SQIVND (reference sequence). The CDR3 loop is CASSIVAGGGVYEQYF. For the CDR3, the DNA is TGTGCCAGTAGTATCGTCGCGGGAGGTGGGGTGTACGAGCAGTACTTC.

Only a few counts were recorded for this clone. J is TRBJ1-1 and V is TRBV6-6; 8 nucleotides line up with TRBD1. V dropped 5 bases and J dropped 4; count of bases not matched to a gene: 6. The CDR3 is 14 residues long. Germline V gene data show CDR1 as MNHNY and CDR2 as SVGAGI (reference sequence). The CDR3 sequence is CASSKTGGSTEAFF. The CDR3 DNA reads TGTGCCAGCAGTAAAACAGGGGGATCCACTGAAGCTTTCTTT.

CDR3 nucleotides: TGTGCCAGCAGCTCAGAACCGGGGCGCCAAGAGACCCAGTACTTC. It codes for CASSSEPGRQETQYF. The gene calls are TRBV7-2 and TRBJ2-5; the D call may be TRBD1 or TRBD2 (5 bases each). In germline, CDR1 is SGHTA, CDR2 FQGNSA. V was trimmed by 4 bases and J by 1 base, leaving 13 bases between them. The CDR3 covers 15 residues. The full variable domain, its missing parts supplied by reference TRBV7-2 and TRBJ2-5, is GAGVSQSPSNKVTEKGKDVELRCDPISGHTALYWYRQSLGQGLEFLIYFQGNSAPDKSGLPSDRFSAERTGGSVSTLTIQRTQQEDSAVYLCASSSEPGRQETQYFGPGTRLLVL.